A single sample is the source of the 17 T cell receptor beta chains below, sequenced in a study of technical replicates of blood from a handful of donors. Method: immunoSEQ multiplex PCR; TCRdb's copy keeps in-frame clones and lacks some. The sample has 100,000 or so clones; 85% to 95% are singletons. Input material: T cells isolated from PBMCs. The receptor source for this set is a human donor in good health.

V gene TRBV21-1 combines with J gene TRBJ2-1; TRBD2 is the table's D call, not checked against the DNA. TRBV21-1 is a pseudogene segment. The CDR3 contains 16 residues. The chain's CDR3 is CASSNNATRTHNEQFF. The CDR3, as DNA: TGTGCCAGCAGCAATAACGCCACTAGGACCCACAATGAGCAGTTCTTC.

This clone was found once. The V gene is TRBV28, the J gene TRBJ2-1; 7 bases match TRBD2. The CDR3 is 17 amino acids. The V and J ends lost 6 bases and 4 bases, in that order; junction bases with no gene match: 15. The V gene's germline CDR1 is MDHEN and CDR2 SYDVKM. In nucleotides, the CDR3 is TGTGCCAGCAGCCTCACGCGGACGGGACTAAGATACAATGAGCAGTTCTTC. Translated, it gives CASSLTRTGLRYNEQFF.

The V call is TRBV7-6, the J call TRBJ1-1; D is ambiguous. This CDR3 is built from 14 residues. The germline gives CDR1 SGHVS, CDR2 FNYEAQ. V gave up 2 bases and J gave up 2 bases, with 9 bases separating them. This chain's CDR3 is CASSLLLSNTEAFF. The CDR3 DNA sequence: TGTGCCAGCAGCTTACTCCTGAGCAACACTGAAGCTTTCTTT.

This chain connects TRBV6-1 to TRBJ2-2, with D perhaps matching TRBD2 (5 bases). The CDR3 spans 15 residues. Germline V gene data show CDR1 as MNHNS and CDR2 as SASEGT. V lost 7 bases and J lost 2, with 14 bases in between. CDR3 nucleotide sequence: TGTGCCAGCACCGTCCACGGGGAAAACACCGGGGAGCTGTTTTTT. Protein: CASTVHGENTGELFF.

This chain connects TRBV29-1 to TRBJ1-2; D perhaps matches TRBD1 (5 bases). The CDR3 has 13 residues. V dropped 3 bases and J dropped 7 bases, with 15 bases sitting between them. Per germline, CDR1 SQVTM and CDR2 ANQGSEA. The CDR3 nucleotides are TGCAGCGTTGATACGCCAGGGTTGGGTGGCTACACCTTC. Protein product: CSVDTPGLGGYTF.

This clone was picked up one time. The gene calls are TRBV6-4 and TRBJ2-2, with 7 bases aligning to TRBD2. Germline CDR1 reads MRHNA; CDR2 reads SNTAGT. The V and J ends lost 6 bases and 7 bases, in that order; junction bases with no gene match: 14. CDR3 length: 16 residues. The CDR3 here is CASSLRGGLRGGELFF. The CDR3 region has the DNA TGTGCCAGCAGCCTAAGGGGAGGGCTTCGCGGCGGGGAGCTGTTTTTT.

The chain carries TRBV5-1 and TRBJ2-1, with 8 positions matching TRBD2. Germline lookup yields CDR1 SGHRS and CDR2 YFSETQ. CDR3 length: 17 amino acids. The V gene end was trimmed by 0 bases and the J gene end by 4 bases; junction bases not matched to a gene: 9. The CDR3 reads CASSLASLSSGYNEQFF. In DNA form, the CDR3 reads TGCGCCAGCAGCTTGGCCAGTTTGTCTAGCGGGTACAATGAGCAGTTCTTC.

This rearrangement joins TRBV5-1 to TRBJ2-7; possible D gene TRBD1, 5 bases. The CDR3 runs 14 residues. The V end was cut by 2 bases, the J end by 2 bases, with 11 bases between. Per the germline V gene, CDR1 is SGHRS and CDR2 is YFSETQ. The CDR3 DNA reads as TGCGCCAGCAGCTTTACAGGAACTACCTACGAGCAGTACTTC. Translating gives CASSFTGTTYEQYF.

This chain uses TRBV2 with TRBJ2-7, with D possibly being TRBD2 (6 bases). This CDR3 has 13 amino acids. V was clipped by 6 bases and J by 4 bases, with 13 bases between them. The V gene's germline CDR1 is SNHLY and CDR2 FYNNEI. CDR3 protein: CASSRPGEYEQYF. CDR3 DNA: TGTGCCAGCAGCAGGCCGGGGGAGTACGAGCAGTACTTC. Variable domain in full (rest from reference TRBV2 and TRBJ2-7): EPEVTQTPSHQVTQMGQEVILRCVPISNHLYFYWYRQILGQKVEFLVSFYNNEISEKSEIFDDQFSVERPDGSNFTLKIRSTKLEDSAMYFCASSRPGEYEQYFGPGTRLTVT.

The J gene is TRBJ2-7, the V gene TRBV29-1, with TRBD1 as a possible D gene (6 bases). The CDR3 length is 12 residues. In germline, CDR1 is SQVTM, CDR2 ANQGSEA. V gave up 7 bases and J gave up 6 bases, with 16 bases separating them. The CDR3 nucleotides read TGCAGCGCCCATGGGGGCTTGGGCGAGCAGTACTTC. Amino acid sequence: CSAHGGLGEQYF.

V and J are TRBV19 and TRBJ1-5; TRBD1 agrees at 11 bases. V shed 5 bases and J 5 bases; nucleotides not matched to a gene: 5. This CDR3 has 15 residues. Germline loops: CDR1 LNHDA, CDR2 SQIVND (reference sequence). CDR3 sequence reads: CASSVDRGLDQPQHF. For the CDR3, the DNA is TGTGCCAGTAGTGTGGACAGGGGGCTTGATCAGCCCCAGCATTTT.

This chain connects TRBV29-1 to TRBJ1-1; D is undetermined. Germline CDR1 and CDR2: SQVTM and ANQGSEA. This CDR3 comprises 11 residues. Trimming shortened V by 4 bases and J by 4 bases, and 7 bases separated the two germline ends. This CDR3 is CSVGGITEAFF. The CDR3 bases are TGCAGCGTTGGAGGGATCACTGAAGCTTTCTTT. The complete variable domain, with remaining parts taken from reference TRBV29-1 and TRBJ1-1, reads SAVISQKPSRDICQRGTSLTIQCQVDSQVTMMFWYRQQPGQSLTLIATANQGSEATYESGFVIDKFPISRPNLTFSTLTVSNMSPEDSSIYLCSVGGITEAFFGQGTRLTVV.

This chain joins TRBV5-1 and TRBJ2-3; 10 bases line up with TRBD2. CDR1 and CDR2 (germline): SGHRS, YFSETQ. This CDR3 is 16 amino acids long. J gave up 2 bases and V 0 bases, and 3 bases lay outside the gene matches. The CDR3, as DNA: TGCGCCAGCAGCTTGGCGACTAGCGGGCTCACAGATACGCAGTATTTT. It codes for CASSLATSGLTDTQYF. The variable domain in full, with the rest retrieved from reference TRBV5-1 and TRBJ2-3, is KAGVTQTPRYLIKTRGQQVTLSCSPISGHRSVSWYQQTPGQGLQFLFEYFSETQRNKGNFPGRFSGRQFSNSRSEMNVSTLELGDSALYLCASSLATSGLTDTQYFGPGTRLTVL.

This chain joins TRBV7-2 and TRBJ1-1; a weak D match, TRBD1 (5 bases). This CDR3 spans 16 amino acids. Germline values: CDR1 SGHTA, CDR2 FQGNSA. V dropped 3 bases and J dropped 1 base, with 15 bases sitting between them. DNA for the CDR3: TGTGCCAGCAGCTTCCGATCGGGACTCTCGAACACTGAAGCTTTCTTT. Its translation: CASSFRSGLSNTEAFF.

J is TRBJ1-2 and V is TRBV5-6; D is unclear. The germline V and J ends were trimmed by 4 bases and 3 bases, with 13 bases remaining between them. The CDR3 spans 14 residues. Germline CDR1 reads SGHDT; CDR2 reads YYEEEE. CDR3 nucleotide sequence: TGTGCCAGCAGCCCTCCACAGAGCTACTATGGCTACACCTTC. Amino acid sequence: CASSPPQSYYGYTF.

The V and J genes are TRBV13 and TRBJ2-3; D perhaps matches TRBD1 (5 bases). The germline V gene encodes CDR1 PRHDT and CDR2 FYEKMQ (reference sequence). The CDR3 extends over 11 amino acids. Trimming removed 8 bases from V and 5 bases from J, with 8 bases in between. CDR3: CASAGQDTQYF. The CDR3 nucleotides are TGTGCCAGCGCCGGACAAGATACGCAGTATTTT.

V gene TRBV5-4 combines with J gene TRBJ2-1, with a weak D call TRBD2 (5 bases). The CDR3 consists of 13 residues. The V end lost 5 bases, the J end lost 5 bases, and 11 bases lay between the germline ends. Germline-derived CDR1 and CDR2 are SGHNT and YYREEE (reference sequence). The CDR3 loop is CASSGAVNNEQFF. The CDR3 nucleotides read TGTGCCAGCAGTGGAGCGGTTAACAATGAGCAGTTCTTC.